This TCR beta chain was profiled in a study of cytotoxic CD8 clonotypes in ibrutinib-treated CLL. Assay: immunoSEQ multiplex PCR; the TCRdb copy retains only in-frame clones and omits some. This sample has some 120,000 clones; approximately 58% occur once, and the top ten carry about 40%. This clone has a single count. CDR3 length: 14 residues. Germline-derived CDR1 and CDR2 are MGHDK and SYGVNS. V lost 3 bases, J lost 5 bases, and 11 bases lay in between. This receptor was identified in a human donor with chronic lymphocytic leukemia. This chain links TRBV25-1 with TRBJ1-5, with D possibly TRBD1 on 5 matching bases. The sequenced sample was PBMCs, obtained after 24 months of ibrutinib treatment. The CDR3 spells CASSETERYQPQHF. The CDR3 region has the DNA TGTGCCAGCAGTGAGACAGAGAGGTATCAGCCCCAGCATTTT.